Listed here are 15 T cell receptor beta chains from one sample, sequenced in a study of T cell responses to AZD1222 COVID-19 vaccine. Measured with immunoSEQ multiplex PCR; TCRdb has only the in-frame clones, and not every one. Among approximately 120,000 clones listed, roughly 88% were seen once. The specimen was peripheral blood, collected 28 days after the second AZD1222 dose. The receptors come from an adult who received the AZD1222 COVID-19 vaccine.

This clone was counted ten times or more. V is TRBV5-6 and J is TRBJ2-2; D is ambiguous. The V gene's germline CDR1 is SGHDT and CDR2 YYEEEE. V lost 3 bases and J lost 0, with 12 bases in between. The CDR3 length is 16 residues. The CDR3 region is CASSSHQLPNTGELFF. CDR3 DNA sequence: TGTGCCAGCAGCTCCCACCAACTCCCGAACACCGGGGAGCTGTTTTTT.

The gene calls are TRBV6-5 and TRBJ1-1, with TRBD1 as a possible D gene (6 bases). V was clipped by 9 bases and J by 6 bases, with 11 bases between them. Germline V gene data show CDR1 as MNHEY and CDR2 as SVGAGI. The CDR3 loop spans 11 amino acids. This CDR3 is CASSQGPEAFF. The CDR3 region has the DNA TGTGCCAGTAGCCAGGGGCCTGAAGCTTTCTTT.

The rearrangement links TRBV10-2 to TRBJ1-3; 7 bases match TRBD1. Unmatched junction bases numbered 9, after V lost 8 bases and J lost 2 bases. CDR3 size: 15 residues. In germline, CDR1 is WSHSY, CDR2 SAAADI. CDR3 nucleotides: TGCGCCAGCCACAGACAGGGCGAACCTGGAAACACCATATATTTT. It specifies CASHRQGEPGNTIYF.

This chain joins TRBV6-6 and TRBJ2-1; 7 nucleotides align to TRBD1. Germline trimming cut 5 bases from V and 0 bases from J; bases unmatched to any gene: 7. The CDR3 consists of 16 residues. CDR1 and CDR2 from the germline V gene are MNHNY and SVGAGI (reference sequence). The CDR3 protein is CASSRQGLSSYNEQFF. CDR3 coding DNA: TGTGCCAGCAGTCGACAGGGCCTCAGCTCCTACAATGAGCAGTTCTTC.

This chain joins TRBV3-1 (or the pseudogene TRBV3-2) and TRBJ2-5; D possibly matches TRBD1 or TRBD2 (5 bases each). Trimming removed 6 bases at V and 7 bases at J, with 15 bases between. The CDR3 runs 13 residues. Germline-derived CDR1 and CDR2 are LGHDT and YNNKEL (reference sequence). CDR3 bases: TGTGCCAGCAGAATACCAGGGAGCGGGACCCAGTACTTC. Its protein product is CASRIPGSGTQYF.

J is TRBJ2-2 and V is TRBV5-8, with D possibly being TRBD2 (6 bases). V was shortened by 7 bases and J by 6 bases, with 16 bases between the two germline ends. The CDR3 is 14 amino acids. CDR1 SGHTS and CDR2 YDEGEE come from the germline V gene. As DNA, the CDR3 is TGTGCCAGCCTGCGGAAGTCGGGGGCCGGGGAGCTGTTTTTT. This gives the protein CASLRKSGAGELFF.

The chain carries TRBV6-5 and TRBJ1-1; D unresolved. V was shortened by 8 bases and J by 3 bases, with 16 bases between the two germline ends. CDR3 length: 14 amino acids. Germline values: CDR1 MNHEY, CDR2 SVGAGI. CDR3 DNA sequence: TGTGCCAGCGGCCGACGTCGGGAGGACACTGAAGCTTTCTTT. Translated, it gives CASGRRREDTEAFF.

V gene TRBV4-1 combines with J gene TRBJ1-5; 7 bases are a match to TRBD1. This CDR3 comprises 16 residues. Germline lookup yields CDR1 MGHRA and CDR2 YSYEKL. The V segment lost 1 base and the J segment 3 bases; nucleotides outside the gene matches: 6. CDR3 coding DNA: TGCGCCAGCAGCCAAGGCACAGGGGCCCCCAATCAGCCCCAGCATTTT. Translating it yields CASSQGTGAPNQPQHF.

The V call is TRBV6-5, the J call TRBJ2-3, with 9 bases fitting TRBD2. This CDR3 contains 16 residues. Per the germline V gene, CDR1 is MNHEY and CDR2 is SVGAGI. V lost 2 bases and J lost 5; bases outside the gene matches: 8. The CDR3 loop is CASSYRRGGGGDTQYF. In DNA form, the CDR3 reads TGTGCCAGCAGTTACCGTCGGGGCGGGGGGGGAGATACGCAGTATTTT.

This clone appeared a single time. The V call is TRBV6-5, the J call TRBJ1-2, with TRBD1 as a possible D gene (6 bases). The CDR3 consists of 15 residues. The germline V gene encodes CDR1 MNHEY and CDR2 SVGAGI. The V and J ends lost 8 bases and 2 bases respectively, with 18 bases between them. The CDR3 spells CASGRYREGNYGYTF. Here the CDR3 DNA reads TGTGCCAGCGGCCGGTACAGGGAGGGAAACTATGGCTACACCTTC.

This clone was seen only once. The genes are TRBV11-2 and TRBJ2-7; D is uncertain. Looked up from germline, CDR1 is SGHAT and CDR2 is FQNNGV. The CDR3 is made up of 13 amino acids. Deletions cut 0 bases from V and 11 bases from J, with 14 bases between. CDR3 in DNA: TGTGCCAGCAGCTTAGATTTAGGGCTTATGGAGTACTTC. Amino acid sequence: CASSLDLGLMEYF.

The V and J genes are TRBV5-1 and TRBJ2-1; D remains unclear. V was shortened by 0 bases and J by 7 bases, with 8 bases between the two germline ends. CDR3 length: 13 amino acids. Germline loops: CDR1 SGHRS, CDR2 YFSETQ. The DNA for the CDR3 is TGCGCCAGCAGCTTGGGAGGCTGGAATGAGCAGTTCTTC. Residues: CASSLGGWNEQFF.

The CDR3 loop is CASSRGPSVAFF. The CDR3 coding sequence is TGTGCCAGCAGCCGGGGGCCATCGGTAGCTTTCTTT. This rearrangement joins TRBV7-8 to TRBJ1-1, with D tentatively TRBD1 (6 bases). Between the trimmed V and J ends, which lost 5 bases and 10 bases, there was a span of 14 bases. Germline assignment: CDR1 SGHVS and CDR2 FQNEAQ. This CDR3 spans 12 amino acids.

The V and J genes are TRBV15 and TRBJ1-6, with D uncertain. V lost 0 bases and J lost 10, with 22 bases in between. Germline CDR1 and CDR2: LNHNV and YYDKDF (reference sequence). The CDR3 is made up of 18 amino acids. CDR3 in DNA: TGTGCCACCAGCAGAGATTTGAGTGGTCCGGCGAGCATCTCACCCCTCCACTTT. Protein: CATSRDLSGPASISPLHF.

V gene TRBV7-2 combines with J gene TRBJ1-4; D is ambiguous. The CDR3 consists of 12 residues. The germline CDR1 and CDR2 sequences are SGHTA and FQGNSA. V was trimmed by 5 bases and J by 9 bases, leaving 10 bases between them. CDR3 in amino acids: CASSPRRQKLFF. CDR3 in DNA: TGTGCCAGCAGCCCCCGGAGGCAAAAACTGTTTTTT.